A selection of T cell receptor beta chains follows, all from one sample in a study of vaccination and CD4 T cells after COVID-19. Via MiXCR, TCRdb re-called the PCR reads, giving one row per CDR3 protein. The table records around 19,000 distinct CDR3 sequences, approximately 67% of them present only once. Specimen: CD4+ T cells from blood, collected before SARS-CoV-2 vaccination. The receptors were sampled from a human donor who had recovered from COVID-19. CDR3s include the opening cysteine and the closing phenylalanine or tryptophan. Each record gives: V gene, clone size, D gene, J gene, CDR3 DNA, CDR3 protein. D genes are given only for firm matches. The size field is filled for only some rows; it gives once, few, many or a size class.

v_gene: TRBV15; abundance: few; d_gene: .; j_gene: TRBJ1-6; CDR3nt: TGTGCCACCAGCAGAGAGAGGACAGTACGTAATTCACCCCTCCACTTT; CDR3aa: CATSRERTVRNSPLHF
v_gene: TRBV7-6; abundance: .; d_gene: .; j_gene: TRBJ2-3; CDR3nt: TGTGCCAGCAGCTTAGCTGGCGGGACTAGCACAGATACGCAGTATTTT; CDR3aa: CASSLAGGTSTDTQYF
v_gene: TRBV27; abundance: .; d_gene: .; j_gene: TRBJ2-1; CDR3nt: TGTGCCAGCAGGGAATCGGGGGCGCGATTCTACAATGAGCAGTTCTTC; CDR3aa: CASRESGARFYNEQFF
v_gene: TRBV6-1; abundance: .; d_gene: TRBD1; j_gene: TRBJ2-1; CDR3nt: TGTGCCAGCAGATTTCGGGACAGCTCCTGGGGTGAGCAGTTCTTC; CDR3aa: CASRFRDSSWGEQFF
v_gene: TRBV6-1; abundance: .; d_gene: .; j_gene: TRBJ2-7; CDR3nt: TGTGCCAGCAGTGAAATGAGGGGACCGTACTTC; CDR3aa: CASSEMRGPYF
v_gene: TRBV6-5; abundance: .; d_gene: TRBD1; j_gene: TRBJ2-3; CDR3nt: TGTGCCAGCAGTTACTCGGCAGGGGGCGTCGATACGCAGTATTTT; CDR3aa: CASSYSAGGVDTQYF
v_gene: TRBV28; abundance: once; d_gene: .; j_gene: TRBJ1-2; CDR3nt: TGTGCCAGCAGTTTGTCAGACGTCCAGGGGCGCGTGGAAGGCTACACCTTC; CDR3aa: CASSLSDVQGRVEGYTF
v_gene: TRBV20-1; abundance: .; d_gene: .; j_gene: TRBJ2-3; CDR3nt: TGCAGTGCTAGGCCCGGCAACCCCACAGATACGCAGTATTTT; CDR3aa: CSARPGNPTDTQYF
v_gene: TRBV28; abundance: .; d_gene: .; j_gene: TRBJ2-3; CDR3nt: TGTGCCAGCAGACCCTCTTTCCCCGAGGCGGGGAACACAGATACGCAGTATTTT; CDR3aa: CASRPSFPEAGNTDTQYF
v_gene: TRBV6-1; abundance: few; d_gene: .; j_gene: TRBJ1-4; CDR3nt: TGTGCCAGCAGCCTCCCGGACCTTAATGAAAAACTGTTTTTT; CDR3aa: CASSLPDLNEKLFF
v_gene: TRBV7-9; abundance: few; d_gene: .; j_gene: TRBJ2-5; CDR3nt: TGTGCCAGCAGCTTACCAGTCTGGGACGGGCGGGAGTACTTC; CDR3aa: CASSLPVWDGREYF
v_gene: TRBV20-1; abundance: .; d_gene: TRBD2; j_gene: TRBJ2-1; CDR3nt: TGCAGTGCTAGAGACCTAGCGGGGGACGGGAATGAGCAGTTCTTC; CDR3aa: CSARDLAGDGNEQFF
v_gene: TRBV19; abundance: .; d_gene: TRBD1; j_gene: TRBJ2-2; CDR3nt: TGTGCCAGTACCAACAGGGGGCTTATGACCGGGGAGCTGTTTTTT; CDR3aa: CASTNRGLMTGELFF
v_gene: TRBV20-1; abundance: once; d_gene: .; j_gene: TRBJ2-1; CDR3nt: TGCAGTCCAGCGACGGGAGAGGGCGATGAGCAGTTCTTC; CDR3aa: CSPATGEGDEQFF
v_gene: TRBV2; abundance: once; d_gene: .; j_gene: TRBJ1-2; CDR3nt: TGTGCCAGCAGTGATGGGCAGTTACCAAACTATGGCTACACCTTC; CDR3aa: CASSDGQLPNYGYTF
v_gene: TRBV19; abundance: .; d_gene: .; j_gene: TRBJ1-5; CDR3nt: TGTGCCAGTAGTATGCGGCCGTTTGTCCGGGAAAGAGGTCAGCCCCAGCATTTT; CDR3aa: CASSMRPFVRERGQPQHF
v_gene: TRBV7-8; abundance: .; d_gene: .; j_gene: TRBJ1-1; CDR3nt: TGTGCCAGCAGCCTGAAGTTGATGAACACTGAAGCTTTCTTT; CDR3aa: CASSLKLMNTEAFF
v_gene: TRBV19; abundance: few; d_gene: .; j_gene: TRBJ1-1; CDR3nt: TGTGCCAGTAGTACCCCCTCGGCACTGGGTACTTTCTTT; CDR3aa: CASSTPSALGTFF
v_gene: TRBV20-1; abundance: .; d_gene: TRBD2; j_gene: TRBJ2-1; CDR3nt: TGCAGTGCTCGGCCGACTAGCCTCAATGAGCAGTTCTTC; CDR3aa: CSARPTSLNEQFF
v_gene: TRBV27; abundance: few; d_gene: TRBD2; j_gene: TRBJ2-1; CDR3nt: TGTGCCAGCAGTGTATACGGGAGGCCCCTTCATGAGCAGTTCTTC; CDR3aa: CASSVYGRPLHEQFF
v_gene: TRBV9; abundance: .; d_gene: .; j_gene: TRBJ2-5; CDR3nt: TGTGCCAGCAGCCCCGAGGGGGTTGGTAGAGAGACCCAGTACTTC; CDR3aa: CASSPEGVGRETQYF
v_gene: TRBV6-2/TRBV6-3; abundance: once; d_gene: .; j_gene: TRBJ2-3; CDR3nt: TGTGCCAGCAGAGACTCCGGGCTCCCTAGCACAGATACGCAGTATTTT; CDR3aa: CASRDSGLPSTDTQYF
v_gene: TRBV19; abundance: once; d_gene: .; j_gene: TRBJ1-5; CDR3nt: TGTGCCAGTAGTATCAGAAGGAATCAGCCCCAGCATTTT; CDR3aa: CASSIRRNQPQHF
v_gene: TRBV7-2; abundance: few; d_gene: .; j_gene: TRBJ2-3; CDR3nt: TGTGCCAGCAGCCCCCTAGTTTCCACAGATACGCAGTATTTT; CDR3aa: CASSPLVSTDTQYF
v_gene: TRBV2; abundance: once; d_gene: TRBD1; j_gene: TRBJ2-5; CDR3nt: TGTGCCAGCCTACGCTTCAGGGGGCGCTGGGTGGGTGAGCAAGAGACCCAGTACTTC; CDR3aa: CASLRFRGRWVGEQETQYF
v_gene: TRBV27; abundance: .; d_gene: TRBD2; j_gene: TRBJ2-3; CDR3nt: TGTGCCAGCAGTTTTCTAGCGGCTAGCACAGATACGCAGTATTTT; CDR3aa: CASSFLAASTDTQYF
v_gene: TRBV7-3; abundance: .; d_gene: TRBD1; j_gene: TRBJ2-5; CDR3nt: TGTGCCAGCAGCGCCTCCGTGCGGACAGGGCGGGAGACCCAGTACTTC; CDR3aa: CASSASVRTGRETQYF
v_gene: TRBV9; abundance: few; d_gene: TRBD2; j_gene: TRBJ2-5; CDR3nt: TGTGCCAGCAGCCCCCGGACTAGCGGGAGTTGGGCCCAGTACTTC; CDR3aa: CASSPRTSGSWAQYF
v_gene: TRBV6-1; abundance: .; d_gene: TRBD2; j_gene: TRBJ2-5; CDR3nt: TGTGCCAGCAGCCGACTAGCGGCCAAAGAGACCCAGTACTTC; CDR3aa: CASSRLAAKETQYF
v_gene: TRBV6-1; abundance: .; d_gene: TRBD2; j_gene: TRBJ2-7; CDR3nt: TGTGCCAGCAGTAGTAGCGGGAACAACGAGCAGTACTTC; CDR3aa: CASSSSGNNEQYF
v_gene: TRBV19; abundance: .; d_gene: TRBD2; j_gene: TRBJ2-5; CDR3nt: TGTGCCAGTAGTATCGTGACTAGCGGTCAAGAGACCCAGTACTTC; CDR3aa: CASSIVTSGQETQYF
v_gene: TRBV20-1; abundance: few; d_gene: .; j_gene: TRBJ2-3; CDR3nt: TGCAGTGCTAGAGGCCGAGTGGGGGACCCCACAGATACGCAGTATTTT; CDR3aa: CSARGRVGDPTDTQYF
v_gene: TRBV19; abundance: .; d_gene: .; j_gene: TRBJ2-3; CDR3nt: TGTGCCAGTAGTATAGATCGGGTCAGGCCTGCCGATACGCAGTATTTT; CDR3aa: CASSIDRVRPADTQYF
v_gene: TRBV20-1; abundance: once; d_gene: TRBD2; j_gene: TRBJ2-7; CDR3nt: TGCAGTGCTAGTCCTAGCGGTGCCTACGAGCAGTACTTC; CDR3aa: CSASPSGAYEQYF
v_gene: TRBV6-1; abundance: .; d_gene: TRBD1; j_gene: TRBJ1-6; CDR3nt: TGTGCCAGCAGTAGCCCCCCCGGACAGGGGGCTTATTCACCCCTCCACTTT; CDR3aa: CASSSPPGQGAYSPLHF
v_gene: TRBV20-1; abundance: .; d_gene: .; j_gene: TRBJ2-5; CDR3nt: TGCAGTGCCAAGAAACTCAATACGGAGACCCAGTACTTC; CDR3aa: CSAKKLNTETQYF
v_gene: TRBV7-6; abundance: .; d_gene: TRBD1; j_gene: TRBJ2-7; CDR3nt: TGTGCCAGCAGCTTTAAACAGGGGTCAAGCTCCTACGAGCAGTACTTC; CDR3aa: CASSFKQGSSSYEQYF
v_gene: TRBV5-1; abundance: .; d_gene: .; j_gene: TRBJ2-1; CDR3nt: TGCGCCAGCAGCGGGGACTTCCCCTACAATGAGCAGTTCTTC; CDR3aa: CASSGDFPYNEQFF
v_gene: TRBV20-1; abundance: few; d_gene: TRBD2; j_gene: TRBJ2-7; CDR3nt: TGCAGTGCTAGAGATACAGCGGGAGTGTATGAGCAGTACTTC; CDR3aa: CSARDTAGVYEQYF
v_gene: TRBV24-1; abundance: .; d_gene: .; j_gene: TRBJ2-3; CDR3nt: TGTGCCACCAGTGATTCCTTGGCGCTAGATACGCAGTATTTT; CDR3aa: CATSDSLALDTQYF
v_gene: TRBV20-1; abundance: .; d_gene: TRBD2; j_gene: TRBJ2-7; CDR3nt: TGCAGTGCCGGTAGCGGGAGGGCCGAATACGAGCAGTACTTC; CDR3aa: CSAGSGRAEYEQYF
v_gene: TRBV30; abundance: .; d_gene: TRBD2; j_gene: TRBJ2-7; CDR3nt: TGTGCCTGGAGTCGGAGCGGGACCGGCTACGAGCAGTACTTC; CDR3aa: CAWSRSGTGYEQYF
v_gene: TRBV18; abundance: once; d_gene: .; j_gene: TRBJ2-3; CDR3nt: TGTGCCAGCTCGTATAGGGCAAGCACAGATACGCAGTATTTT; CDR3aa: CASSYRASTDTQYF
v_gene: TRBV27; abundance: .; d_gene: .; j_gene: TRBJ1-6; CDR3nt: TGTGCCAGCAGTTTCAATTTTGGGGCAAGTTCACCCCTCCACTTT; CDR3aa: CASSFNFGASSPLHF
v_gene: TRBV4-3; abundance: .; d_gene: .; j_gene: TRBJ1-2; CDR3nt: TGCGCCAGCAGCCGAGGACGGAGCTATGGCTACACCTTC; CDR3aa: CASSRGRSYGYTF
v_gene: TRBV19; abundance: .; d_gene: .; j_gene: TRBJ1-2; CDR3nt: TGTGCCAGTAGTATAGGGACCTTGGATGTCTACACCTTC; CDR3aa: CASSIGTLDVYTF
v_gene: TRBV18; abundance: .; d_gene: .; j_gene: TRBJ1-1; CDR3nt: TGTGCCAGCTCCCAAGGGAGGGCGGACACTGAAGCTTTCTTT; CDR3aa: CASSQGRADTEAFF
v_gene: TRBV28; abundance: .; d_gene: TRBD1; j_gene: TRBJ2-7; CDR3nt: TGTGCCAGCAGTTCCCCGGGGGGACAGGGACTTACTCTCTCCTACGAGCAGTACTTC; CDR3aa: CASSSPGGQGLTLSYEQYF
v_gene: TRBV12-3/TRBV12-4; abundance: .; d_gene: TRBD2; j_gene: TRBJ2-1; CDR3nt: TGTGCCAGCAGTGCCGGGACTAGCGGTATAAACAATGAGCAGTTCTTC; CDR3aa: CASSAGTSGINNEQFF
v_gene: TRBV7-8; abundance: .; d_gene: .; j_gene: TRBJ2-3; CDR3nt: TGTGCCAGCAGCTTAGGGCCCACTGGGACGCAGTATTTT; CDR3aa: CASSLGPTGTQYF
v_gene: TRBV7-3; abundance: .; d_gene: .; j_gene: TRBJ2-5; CDR3nt: TGTGCCAGCGCTCGGGGGCAACAAGAGACCCAGTACTTC; CDR3aa: CASARGQQETQYF
v_gene: TRBV27; abundance: .; d_gene: TRBD2; j_gene: TRBJ2-5; CDR3nt: TGTGCCAGCAGGACCGGGACTAGCGGGAGGGCCCGCGAGACCCAGTACTTC; CDR3aa: CASRTGTSGRARETQYF
v_gene: TRBV24-1; abundance: .; d_gene: TRBD2; j_gene: TRBJ2-3; CDR3nt: TGTGCCACCAGTGATTCTAGCGGGAGAGGTGGAGATACGCAGTATTTT; CDR3aa: CATSDSSGRGGDTQYF
v_gene: TRBV29-1; abundance: .; d_gene: TRBD2; j_gene: TRBJ2-5; CDR3nt: TGCAGCGGACGGGAGGGACCTCCGGGAGAGACCCAGTACTTC; CDR3aa: CSGREGPPGETQYF
v_gene: TRBV12-3/TRBV12-4; abundance: .; d_gene: .; j_gene: TRBJ1-1; CDR3nt: TGTGCCAGCGGCCTCGGGCAATCTGAAGCTTTCTTT; CDR3aa: CASGLGQSEAFF